This T cell receptor (beta chain) emerged from a study of cytomegalovirus exposure and HLA in healthy donors. PCR primers comprised 60 Vbeta and 13 Jbeta primers. Here immunoSEQ multiplex PCR was the method, and the copy in TCRdb shows in-frame clones only, minus some. In total, the table holds 150,000 to 200,000 clones. V dropped 5 bases and J dropped 2 bases, with 13 bases sitting between them. Germline CDR1 MNHNS, CDR2 SASEGT. The CDR3 length is 15 residues. This sequence joins TRBV6-1 and TRBJ2-1, with D possibly being TRBD2 (6 bases). The sample taken for sequencing was PBMCs. The receptor comes from a man aged 25-40 years in good health and CMV-seronegative. Here the CDR3 DNA reads TGTGCCAGCAGTACCGGGACTCCCGCCTACAATGAGCAGTTCTTC. This encodes CASSTGTPAYNEQFF.